This T cell receptor beta chain was captured by sequencing in a study of cytomegalovirus exposure and HLA in healthy donors. Comment on this clone: Its cognate antigen is unknown.

The germline V gene encodes CDR1 SGHTS and CDR2 YDEGEE. The CDR3 is made up of 11 amino acids. Deletions cut 4 bases from V and 4 bases from J, with 4 bases between. PCR amplification relied on 60 Vbeta primers (plus 13 Jbeta primers). The data were produced by immunoSEQ multiplex PCR, yet TCRdb's version contains in-frame clones alone and is incomplete. Of 150,000 to 200,000 clones in the sample, roughly 80% are singletons; the top ten hold about 1.4%. Regarding the study as a whole: Later analysis revealed greater clonal expansion in HLA-associated TCR beta chains than in equally common others. Most TCR sequences were seen very rarely across donors, but some public TCRs occurred in many.

The donors gave bone marrow, and they were healthy. At the time of sampling, donors were nominally healthy, though unrecorded immune exposures were likely. The V and J genes are TRBV5-8 and TRBJ2-3; no firm D call. Sequenced material: PBMCs. The clonotype comes from a girl aged 5 to 17 in good health and CMV-seropositive. CDR3 coding DNA: TGTGCCAGCAGCAGCCCAGATACGCAGTATTTT. This codes for CASSSPDTQYF.